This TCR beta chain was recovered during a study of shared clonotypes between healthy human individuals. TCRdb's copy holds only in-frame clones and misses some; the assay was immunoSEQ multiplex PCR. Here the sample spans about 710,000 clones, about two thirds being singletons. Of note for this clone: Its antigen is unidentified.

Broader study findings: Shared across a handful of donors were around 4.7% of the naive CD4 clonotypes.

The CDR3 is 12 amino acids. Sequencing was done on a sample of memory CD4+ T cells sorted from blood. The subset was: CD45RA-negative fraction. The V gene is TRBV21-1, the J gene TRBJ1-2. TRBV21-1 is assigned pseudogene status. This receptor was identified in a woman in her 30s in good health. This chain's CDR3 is CARGGRIYGYTF. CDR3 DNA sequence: TGTGCCAGGGGGGGACGGATCTATGGCTACACCTTC.